This T cell receptor (beta chain) is from a study of CD8+CD57+ T cells in acquired aplastic anemia. Genomic DNA served as template for TCR beta VDJ and CDR3 profiling. One entry per CDR3 protein, called by TCRdb with MiXCR from the reads. The table includes over 35,000 distinct CDR3 sequences, around 63% detected once. CDR1 and CDR2 (germline): MNHEY, SVGAGI. Trimming removed 2 bases from V and 4 bases from J, with 8 bases in between. The CDR3 runs to 13 residues. As to this clonotype: Its cognate antigen is unknown.

Study results and caveats: Sharing between patients and controls was observed for over 25 CD8+ CDR3 sequences.

The sample comprised sorted CD4+, CD8+, or CD8+CD57+ T cells (not recorded which) from PBMCs. The clonotype originates from a human donor in good health, serving as a control. The genes are TRBV6-5 and TRBJ1-2; D is unresolved. The CDR3 protein is CASSYGQSYGYTF. CDR3 in DNA: TGTGCCAGCAGTTACGGGCAGAGCTATGGCTACACCTTC.